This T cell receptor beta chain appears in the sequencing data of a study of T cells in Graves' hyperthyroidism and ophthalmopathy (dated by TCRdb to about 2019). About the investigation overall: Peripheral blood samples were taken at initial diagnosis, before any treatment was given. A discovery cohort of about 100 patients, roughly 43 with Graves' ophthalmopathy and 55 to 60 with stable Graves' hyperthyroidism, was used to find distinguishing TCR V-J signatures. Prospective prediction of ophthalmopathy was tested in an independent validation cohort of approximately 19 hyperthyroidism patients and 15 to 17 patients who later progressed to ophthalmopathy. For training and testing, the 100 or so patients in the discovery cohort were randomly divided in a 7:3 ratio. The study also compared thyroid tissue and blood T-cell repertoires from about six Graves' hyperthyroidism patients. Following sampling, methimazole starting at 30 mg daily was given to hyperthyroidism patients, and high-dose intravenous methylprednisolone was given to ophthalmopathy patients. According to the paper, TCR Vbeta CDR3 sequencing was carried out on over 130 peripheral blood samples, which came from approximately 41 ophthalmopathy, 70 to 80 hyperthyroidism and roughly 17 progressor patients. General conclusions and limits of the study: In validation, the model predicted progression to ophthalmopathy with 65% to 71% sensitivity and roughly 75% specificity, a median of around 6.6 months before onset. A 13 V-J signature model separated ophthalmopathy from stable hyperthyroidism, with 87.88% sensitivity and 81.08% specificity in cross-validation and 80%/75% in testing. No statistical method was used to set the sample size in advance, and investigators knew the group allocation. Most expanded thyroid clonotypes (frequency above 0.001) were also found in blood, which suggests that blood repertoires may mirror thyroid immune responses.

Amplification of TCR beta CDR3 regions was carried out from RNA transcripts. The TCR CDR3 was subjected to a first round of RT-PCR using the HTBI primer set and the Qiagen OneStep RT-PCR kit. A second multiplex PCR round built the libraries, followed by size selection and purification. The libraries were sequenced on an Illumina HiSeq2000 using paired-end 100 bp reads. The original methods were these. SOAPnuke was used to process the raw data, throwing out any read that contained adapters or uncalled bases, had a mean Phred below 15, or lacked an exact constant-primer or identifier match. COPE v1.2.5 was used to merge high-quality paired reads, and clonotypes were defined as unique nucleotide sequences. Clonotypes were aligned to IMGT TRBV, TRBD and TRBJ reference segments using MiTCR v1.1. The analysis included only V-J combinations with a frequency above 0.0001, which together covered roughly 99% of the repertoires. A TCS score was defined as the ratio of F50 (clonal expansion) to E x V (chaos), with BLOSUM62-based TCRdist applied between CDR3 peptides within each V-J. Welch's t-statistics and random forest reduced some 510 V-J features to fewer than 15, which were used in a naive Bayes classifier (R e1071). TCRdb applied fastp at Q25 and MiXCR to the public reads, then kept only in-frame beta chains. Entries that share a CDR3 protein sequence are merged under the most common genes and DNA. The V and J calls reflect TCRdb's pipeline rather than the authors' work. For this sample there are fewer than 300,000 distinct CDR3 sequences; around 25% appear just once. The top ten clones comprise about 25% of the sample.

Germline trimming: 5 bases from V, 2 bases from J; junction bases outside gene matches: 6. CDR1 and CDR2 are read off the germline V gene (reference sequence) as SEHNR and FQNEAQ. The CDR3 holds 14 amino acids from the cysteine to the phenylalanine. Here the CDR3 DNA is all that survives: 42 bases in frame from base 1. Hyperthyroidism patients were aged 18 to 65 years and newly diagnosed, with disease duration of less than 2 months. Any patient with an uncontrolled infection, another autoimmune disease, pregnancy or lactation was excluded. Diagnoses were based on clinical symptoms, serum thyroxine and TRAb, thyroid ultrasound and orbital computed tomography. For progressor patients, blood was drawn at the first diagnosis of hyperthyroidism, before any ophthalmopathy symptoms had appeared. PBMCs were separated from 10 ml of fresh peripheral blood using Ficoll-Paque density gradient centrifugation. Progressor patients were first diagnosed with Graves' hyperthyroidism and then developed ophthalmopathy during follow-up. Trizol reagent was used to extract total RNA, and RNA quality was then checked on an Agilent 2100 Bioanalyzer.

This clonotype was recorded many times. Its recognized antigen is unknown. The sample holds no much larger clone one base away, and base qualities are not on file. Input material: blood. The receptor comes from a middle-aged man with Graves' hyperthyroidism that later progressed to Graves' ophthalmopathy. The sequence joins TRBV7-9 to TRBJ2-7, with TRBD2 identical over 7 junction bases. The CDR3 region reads CASSASGGPYEQYF. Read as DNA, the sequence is TGTGCCAGCAGCGCTAGCGGAGGGCCCTACGAGCAGTACTTC.